This T cell receptor beta chain was obtained from a study of early T cells in non-severe SARS-CoV-2 infection. This clonotype was seen a handful of times. The CDR3 runs to 15 residues. Trimming cost V 0 bases and J 2 bases, with 11 bases left between them. Germline V gives CDR1 SGHRS, CDR2 YFSETQ. MiXCR, run by TCRdb on the 5' RACE reads, gives a single entry per CDR3 protein. The top ten clones hold 12% of a sample with about 76,000 distinct CDR3 sequences, around 15% of them seen once. V is TRBV5-1 and J is TRBJ2-5; D perhaps matches TRBD1 (6 bases). The TCR comes from an adult who was a healthcare worker with PCR-confirmed SARS-CoV-2 infection or an uninfected control (not recorded which). Sequencing was performed on whole blood. The DNA of the CDR3 is TGCGCCAGCAGCTTGGACACAGGGAAACAAGAGACCCAGTACTTC. Encoded protein: CASSLDTGKQETQYF.